These 26 T cell receptor beta chains share one sample of origin, sequenced in a study of radiation and T cells in renal cell carcinoma. The sample's time point: blood 4 weeks post-SBRT, at nephrectomy. As for treatment: 15 Gy SBRT to primary tumor, nephrectomy 4 weeks later. TCRdb's copy holds only in-frame clones and misses some; the assay was immunoSEQ multiplex PCR. The sample has under 35,000 clones, more than 65% seen once. Sequenced here: blood, sampled from a patient whose treatment included radiotherapy and nephrectomy. The receptor source for this set is a man aged 55-75 years with renal cell carcinoma.

This chain uses TRBV30 with TRBJ1-3; 7 nucleotides align to TRBD1. The ends lost 3 bases at V and 8 bases at J; junction bases unmatched: 7. The CDR3 has 13 amino acids. CDR1 GTSNPN and CDR2 SVGIG come from the germline V gene (reference sequence). The CDR3 loop is CAWSKGGRDTIYF. The CDR3, as DNA: TGTGCCTGGAGCAAAGGGGGCCGCGACACCATATATTTT.

The genes are TRBV19 and TRBJ1-3, with D unclear. The CDR3 is made up of 14 amino acids. The germline gives CDR1 LNHDA, CDR2 SQIVND (reference sequence). Trimming removed 6 bases from V and 0 bases from J, with 9 bases in between. The CDR3 spells CASSPMSSGNTIYF. The CDR3 DNA reads as TGTGCCAGTAGCCCGATGAGCTCTGGAAACACCATATATTTT. The complete variable domain, with remaining parts taken from reference TRBV19 and TRBJ1-3, reads DGGITQSPKYLFRKEGQNVTLSCEQNLNHDAMYWYRQDPGQGLRLIYYSQIVNDFQKGDIAEGYSVSREKKESFPLTVTSAQKNPTAFYLCASSPMSSGNTIYFGEGSWLTVV.

The V gene is TRBV7-3, the J gene TRBJ1-1; D is perhaps TRBD1 (5 bases). CDR3 length: 14 amino acids. V was shortened by 5 bases and J by 1 base, with 11 bases between the two germline ends. The V gene's germline CDR1 is SGHTA and CDR2 FQGTGA. CDR3 sequence: CASSQGRQNTEAFF. In DNA, the CDR3 is TGTGCCAGCAGCCAGGGCAGGCAGAACACTGAAGCTTTCTTT.

V is TRBV9 and J is TRBJ2-2; D unclear. The germline V gene has CDR1 SGDLS and CDR2 YYNGEE. The V and J ends lost 0 bases and 4 bases respectively, with 10 bases between them. The CDR3 runs to 15 residues. The CDR3, as DNA: TGTGCCAGCAGCGTAGAAGCCCGCCCCACCGGGGAGCTGTTTTTT. Protein: CASSVEARPTGELFF.

This CDR3 is CASSQLPYEQYF. The CDR3 DNA reads as TGTGCCAGCAGCCAACTCCCCTACGAGCAGTACTTC. The chain is built from TRBV6-1 and TRBJ2-7; D ambiguous. V was cut by 6 bases and J by 2 bases, with 8 bases left in between. Germline V gives CDR1 MNHNS, CDR2 SASEGT. The CDR3 has 12 residues.

This clone was seen just once. The CDR3 protein is CASSPTGPRQPQHF. CDR3 DNA: TGTGCCAGTAGTCCGACAGGGCCGCGTCAGCCCCAGCATTTT. The chain has TRBV19 and TRBJ1-5; 7 bases align to TRBD1. Germline V gene sequence: CDR1 LNHDA, CDR2 SQIVND (reference sequence). The CDR3 runs 14 residues. V shed 5 bases and J 6 bases; nucleotides not matched to a gene: 7.

The chain couples TRBV30 to TRBJ1-3; D gene unclear. Looked up from germline, CDR1 is GTSNPN and CDR2 is SVGIG (reference sequence). The CDR3 runs to 13 residues. The V end was cut by 2 bases, the J end by 0 bases, with 5 bases between. The CDR3 sequence: CAWSISSGNTIYF. CDR3 coding DNA: TGTGCCTGGAGTATATCCTCTGGAAACACCATATATTTT. Full variable domain (rest looked up from reference TRBV30 and TRBJ1-3): SQTIHQWPATLVQPVGSPLSLECTVEGTSNPNLYWYRQAAGRGLQLLFYSVGIGQISSEVPQNLSASRPQDRQFILSSKKLLLSDSGFYLCAWSISSGNTIYFGEGSWLTVV.

This clone was counted a single time. The chain employs TRBV6-4 and TRBJ2-1; the D gene could be TRBD1 or TRBD2 (5 bases each). V lost 5 bases, J lost 5 bases, and 13 bases lay in between. CDR3 length equals 14 residues. Germline loops: CDR1 MRHNA, CDR2 SNTAGT. This CDR3 reads CASSRESGHNEQFF. DNA of the CDR3: TGTGCCAGCAGTCGGGAATCGGGGCACAATGAGCAGTTCTTC.

As DNA, the CDR3 is TGTGCCAGCAGCTACTCCCTTGGGCCCGAGCAGTACTTC. This encodes CASSYSLGPEQYF. This rearrangement joins TRBV7-8 to TRBJ2-7; D ambiguous. Germline V gene lookup returns CDR1 SGHVS and CDR2 FQNEAQ. Trimming removed 4 bases from V and 6 bases from J, with 13 bases in between. There are 13 residues in the CDR3.

This clone came up a few times. The V gene is TRBV6-5, the J gene TRBJ1-1, with TRBD1 as a possible D gene (6 bases). This CDR3 has 13 amino acids. Germline lookup yields CDR1 MNHEY and CDR2 SVGAGI. V dropped 6 bases and J dropped 4 bases, with 12 bases sitting between them. The DNA for the CDR3 is TGTGCCAGCAGAAAGGGGGATTTCACTGAAGCTTTCTTT. Its translation: CASRKGDFTEAFF.

This chain joins TRBV5-6 and TRBJ2-3; TRBD2 aligns across 8 bases. CDR1 and CDR2 (germline): SGHDT, YYEEEE. The CDR3 is 18 amino acids. V lost 4 bases, J lost 2 bases, and 15 bases stayed unmatched. In DNA form, the CDR3 reads TGTGCCAGCAGCCCCCCTCCGAGCGGGAGACGTGTCACAGATACGCAGTATTTT. Encoded protein: CASSPPPSGRRVTDTQYF.

This clone turned up a few times. The chain uses TRBV29-1 and TRBJ1-1; D remains unclear. The CDR3 is 11 amino acids. Trimming cost V 6 bases and J 0 bases, with 5 bases left between them. Germline assignment: CDR1 SQVTM and CDR2 ANQGSEA. DNA of the CDR3: TGCAGCGTATGGGTGAACACTGAAGCTTTCTTT. Amino acids: CSVWVNTEAFF. Combining the CDR3 with reference TRBV29-1 and TRBJ1-1 gives the whole variable domain SAVISQKPSRDICQRGTSLTIQCQVDSQVTMMFWYRQQPGQSLTLIATANQGSEATYESGFVIDKFPISRPNLTFSTLTVSNMSPEDSSIYLCSVWVNTEAFFGQGTRLTVV.

This chain connects TRBV6-6 to TRBJ1-6; D unclear. Trimming removed 5 bases at V and 8 bases at J, with 16 bases between. This CDR3 comprises 15 residues. Germline V CDR1 and CDR2: MNHNY, SVGAGI (reference sequence). The chain's CDR3 is CASSPRLAYDSPLHF. CDR3 in DNA: TGTGCCAGCAGTCCCCGACTAGCGTATGATTCACCCCTCCACTTT.

The V gene is TRBV7-9, the J gene TRBJ1-1, with D maybe TRBD1 (5 bases). V lost 10 bases and J lost 1, with 16 bases in between. CDR3 length equals 14 residues. Germline loops: CDR1 SEHNR, CDR2 FQNEAQ (reference sequence). The CDR3 DNA sequence: TGTGCCATTGGGGGTAGGGTGGGGAACACTGAAGCTTTCTTT. Protein sequence: CAIGGRVGNTEAFF. The full variable domain, rest sourced from reference TRBV7-9 and TRBJ1-1, is DTGVSQNPRHKITKRGQNVTFRCDPISEHNRLYWYRQTLGQGPEFLTYFQNEAQLEKSRLLSDRFSAERPKGSFSTLEIQRTEQGDSAMYLCAIGGRVGNTEAFFGQGTRLTVV.

This clone turned up a few times. The chain couples TRBV4-1 to TRBJ1-4, with D tentatively TRBD1 (5 bases). V shed 0 bases and J shed 5 bases, with 13 bases lying between them. This CDR3 is built from 16 residues. Germline V lookup: CDR1 MGHRA, CDR2 YSYEKL. The CDR3 protein is CASSQERGRLNEKLFF. The CDR3 DNA sequence: TGCGCCAGCAGCCAAGAAAGGGGACGACTAAATGAAAAACTGTTTTTT.

This sequence joins TRBV6-5 and TRBJ1-5, with D possibly matching TRBD1 (6 bases). Deletions cut 6 bases from V and 5 bases from J, with 11 bases between. From germline, CDR1 is MNHEY and CDR2 SVGAGI. The CDR3 is 13 residues long. As DNA, the CDR3 is TGTGCCAGCAGATTGGACAGAGATCAGCCCCAGCATTTT. This encodes CASRLDRDQPQHF.

The CDR3 coding sequence is TGTGCCAGTACCCTCGGGCAGGGAAGCACAGATACGCAGTATTTT. Encoded protein: CASTLGQGSTDTQYF. This sequence joins TRBV19 and TRBJ2-3; tentatively, D is TRBD1 (5 bases). The CDR3 spans 15 residues. The V gene lost 7 bases and the J gene lost 0 bases, with 14 bases spanning the gap. The germline gives CDR1 LNHDA, CDR2 SQIVND (reference sequence).

CDR3 in amino acids: CASSAFLGNEQFF. The CDR3 nucleotides are TGTGCCAGCAGCGCCTTCTTAGGCAATGAGCAGTTCTTC. The J gene is TRBJ2-1, the V gene TRBV9; no definite D call. The CDR3 covers 13 residues. Per germline, CDR1 SGDLS and CDR2 YYNGEE. V gave up 3 bases and J gave up 6 bases, with 10 bases separating them.

This clone was observed a few times. The rearrangement links TRBV19 to TRBJ1-1; D remains ambiguous. Trimming shortened V by 1 base and J by 6 bases, and 3 bases separated the two germline ends. The CDR3 has 11 residues. The V gene's germline CDR1 is LNHDA and CDR2 SQIVND (reference sequence). The CDR3, as DNA: TGTGCCAGTAGTATAGGACCTGAAGCTTTCTTT. As protein: CASSIGPEAFF.

This chain uses TRBV12-5 with TRBJ2-2, with TRBD2 matching 10 bases. This CDR3 has 17 amino acids. After removal of 0 bases from V and 6 bases from J, the junction contained 7 bases not matched to a gene. From germline, CDR1 is LGHNT and CDR2 FRNRAP. The DNA of the CDR3 is TGTGCTAGTGGTTTGGTACGAGAGCGGGAGGGGTCCGGGGAGCTGTTTTTT. It translates to CASGLVREREGSGELFF. Drawing the rest from reference TRBV12-5 and TRBJ2-2, the complete variable domain is DARVTQTPRHKVTEMGQEVTMRCQPILGHNTVFWYRQTMMQGLELLAYFRNRAPLDDSGMPKDRFSAEMPDATLATLKIQPSEPRDSAVYFCASGLVREREGSGELFFGEGSRLTVL.

The chain has TRBV18 and TRBJ1-3; 7 bases fit TRBD1. In germline, CDR1 is KGHSH, CDR2 LQKENI. This CDR3 comprises 16 residues. Trimming took 2 bases from V and 0 from J; bases not matched to a gene: 4. CDR3 sequence: CASSPDRAHSGNTIYF. DNA for the CDR3: TGTGCCAGCTCACCAGACAGGGCCCACTCTGGAAACACCATATATTTT.

The chain uses TRBV5-1 and TRBJ2-3; D not resolved. Germline loops: CDR1 SGHRS, CDR2 YFSETQ. The CDR3 loop spans 15 amino acids. V was trimmed by 1 base and J by 4 bases, leaving 13 bases between them. CDR3 in DNA: TGCGCCAGCAGCTTGTTTGGGCCTACTGCAGATACGCAGTATTTT. It is translated as CASSLFGPTADTQYF.

V usage is TRBV5-6 and J usage is TRBJ2-3, with D hard to call. The ends were cut back, 2 bases at V and 1 base at J, with 8 bases in the middle. The CDR3 runs 14 residues. CDR1 is SGHDT, CDR2 YYEEEE, per germline. CDR3 sequence: CASSFGSGTDTQYF. The CDR3, as DNA: TGTGCCAGCAGCTTTGGCTCAGGCACAGATACGCAGTATTTT.

The V gene is TRBV9, the J gene TRBJ1-2, with D uncertain. This CDR3 is built from 14 residues. Trimming removed 4 bases at V and 2 bases at J, with 12 bases between. CDR1 and CDR2 from the germline V gene are SGDLS and YYNGEE. For the CDR3, the DNA is TGTGCCAGCAGCCCCAGCCGGCACAACTATGGCTACACCTTC. Amino acid sequence: CASSPSRHNYGYTF.

This clone was seen a few times. This chain joins TRBV5-8 and TRBJ2-7; the D is unclear. Germline loops: CDR1 SGHTS, CDR2 YDEGEE. This CDR3 is 16 amino acids long. The V and J ends lost 3 bases and 2 bases respectively, with 18 bases between them. CDR3 in DNA: TGTGCCAGCAGCTCCTCCGTTGGCTCGCTAACCTACGAGCAGTACTTC. This sequence encodes CASSSSVGSLTYEQYF.

The chain recombines TRBV7-2 with TRBJ2-1; 10 positions agree with TRBD2. The CDR3 spans 17 residues. The V and J ends lost 1 base and 3 bases, in that order; junction bases with no gene match: 6. From germline, CDR1 is SGHTA and CDR2 FQGNSA. The CDR3 loop reads CASSLVPSSGSYNEQFF. The CDR3 coding sequence is TGTGCCAGCAGCTTAGTCCCCTCTAGCGGGAGCTACAATGAGCAGTTCTTC.